This T cell receptor (beta chain) comes out of a study of Ad26.COV2.S vaccination and SARS-CoV-2 variants. Study-wide findings and caveats: It was reported that spike-specific CD8+ and CD4+ T cell responses were substantially broad after vaccination. Measurement of non-spike TCR breadth gave similar results in vaccine and placebo recipients.

Measured with immunoSEQ multiplex PCR; TCRdb has only the in-frame clones, and not every one. The sample shows 300,000 to 400,000 clones, 90% to 95% of them seen only once. The V gene lost 2 bases and the J gene lost 1 base, with 3 bases spanning the gap. CDR3 length: 13 amino acids. Germline CDR1 reads MNHEY; CDR2 reads SVGEGT. On this clone: Its antigen remains unknown.

The starting material was peripheral blood, obtained after recovery from COVID-19. The V gene is TRBV6-2 or TRBV6-3, the J gene TRBJ2-1; D unresolved. This clonotype was obtained from a human donor who had recovered from COVID-19. As DNA, the CDR3 is TGTGCCAGCAGTTACGATTCCTACAATGAGCAGTTCTTC. Protein product: CASSYDSYNEQFF.